The clone carrying this T cell receptor beta chain has at least ten counts. TCRdb redid the calling of the reads with MiXCR, one entry per CDR3 protein. This table holds over 250,000 distinct CDR3 sequences, under 30% found once. The CDR3 consists of 14 residues. Trimming shortened V by 4 bases and J by 2 bases, and 8 bases separated the two germline ends. In germline, CDR1 is SGHAT, CDR2 FQNNGV. This sample stems from a study of T cell repertoires in cytomegalovirus infection. The sequencing input was PBMCs. This chain links TRBV11-2 with TRBJ2-2; perhaps TRBD2 as D (6 bases). The sequence derives from a human donor in good health (CMV status not recorded). Some clones in this sample may be carry-over from other donors' samples. The CDR3 protein is CASSSGLNTGELFF. CDR3 in DNA: TGTGCCAGCAGCTCGGGACTCAACACCGGGGAGCTGTTTTTT. Full variable domain (remainder filled in from reference TRBV11-2 and TRBJ2-2): EAGVAQSPRYKIIEKRQSVAFWCNPISGHATLYWYQQILGQGPKLLIQFQNNGVVDDSQLPKDRFSAERLKGVDSTLKIQPAKLEDSAVYLCASSSGLNTGELFFGEGSRLTVL.